Presented here are 18 T cell receptor beta chains from one specimen sequenced in a study of blood T cells in healthy people across ages. Primed by a sample-barcoded 5' primer and a J-beta primer mix, a second PCR proceeded for about 7 to 11 cycles. In TCRdb, the 5' RACE reads were re-called with MiXCR into one record per CDR3 protein. The data show about 1.1 million distinct CDR3 sequences, with more than 30% seen just once and around 13% held by the top ten. Sequenced material: blood. The receptors were sampled from a young man in good health.

The chain employs TRBV4-1 and TRBJ2-5; the D is unclear. V was cut by 4 bases and J by 2 bases, with 14 bases left in between. CDR1 is MGHRA, CDR2 YSYEKL, per germline. There are 15 residues in the CDR3. The CDR3 loop reads CASSPTLTQQETQYF. The DNA of the CDR3 is TGCGCCAGCAGCCCTACCCTGACTCAACAAGAGACCCAGTACTTC.

This clonotype came up a few times. The V call is TRBV27, the J call TRBJ1-2; a possible D gene is TRBD1 (5 bases). This CDR3 region has 14 residues. CDR1 is MNHEY, CDR2 SMNVEV, per germline (reference sequence). The V end lost 8 bases, the J end lost 3 bases, and 16 bases lay between the germline ends. This CDR3 reads CASRPIRVDYGYTF. The DNA for the CDR3 is TGTGCCAGCCGCCCTATCAGGGTTGACTATGGCTACACCTTC.

The chain employs TRBV6-4 and TRBJ1-5, with D uncertain. Germline CDR1 is MRHNA and CDR2 is SNTAGT. V lost 6 bases to trimming and J lost 6 bases, with 15 bases between them. The CDR3 consists of 14 residues. The CDR3 bases are TGTGCCAGCAGAAAAGTCGGGCCTGGTCAGCCCCAGCATTTT. This translates into CASRKVGPGQPQHF.

Details on this clonotype: Since a much larger clone is just one base distant, this may be a read error. The gene calls are TRBV12-3 or TRBV12-4 and TRBJ2-7; D unclear. Between the trimmed V and J ends, which lost 5 bases and 10 bases, there was a span of 18 bases. The length of the CDR3 is 13 residues. CDR3 bases: TGTGCCAGCAGTGCCCCATGGTCCGGGTCCCAGTACTTC. It encodes CASSAPWSGSQYF.

The chain carries TRBV5-1 and TRBJ1-1; TRBD1 agrees at 8 bases. This CDR3 comprises 15 residues. CDR1 SGHRS and CDR2 YFSETQ come from the germline V gene. V shed 4 bases, J shed 5 bases, and the junction held 10 bases outside the gene matches. The CDR3 sequence: CASSLQQGGGTEAFF. CDR3 DNA: TGCGCCAGCAGCCTACAACAGGGGGGGGGGACTGAAGCTTTCTTT.

Concerning this clonotype: A much larger clone lies one base from this, so it may be a read error. The V gene is TRBV7-2, the J gene TRBJ2-1; D remains ambiguous. The CDR3 runs 13 residues. The V gene's germline CDR1 is SGHTA and CDR2 FQGNSA. CDR3 in amino acids: CVSSLTRLREQFF. The CDR3 coding sequence is TGTGTCAGCAGCTTAACTCGCCTTCGAGAGCAGTTCTTC.

In DNA form, the CDR3 reads TGTGCCAGCAGTGCAGAGCGGGGGGGATACAATGAGCAGTACTTC. Protein sequence: CASSAERGGYNEQYF. The V gene is TRBV2, the J gene TRBJ2-5; TRBD2 aligns across 10 bases. This CDR3 contains 15 residues. Germline V gene sequence: CDR1 SNHLY, CDR2 FYNNEI. V dropped 4 bases and J dropped 11; count of bases not matched to a gene: 13.

This clonotype was picked up a small number of times. This chain connects TRBV7-2 to TRBJ1-2; 7 bases agree with TRBD1. The V gene end was trimmed by 5 bases and the J gene end by 10 bases; junction bases not matched to a gene: 10. Germline V gene lookup returns CDR1 SGHTA and CDR2 FQGNSA. This CDR3 region has 13 residues. The CDR3 nucleotides read TGTGCCAGCAGCCCCTGGACAGGCGATGACTACACCTTC. Protein: CASSPWTGDDYTF.

The table lists this clonotype with a few counts. The V and J genes are TRBV20-1 and TRBJ2-7; D is unresolved. Germline values: CDR1 DFQATT, CDR2 SNEGSKA (reference sequence). V lost 5 bases to trimming and J lost 2 bases, with 10 bases between them. This CDR3 is 12 amino acids long. The CDR3 region is CSARSRTYEQYF. CDR3 DNA: TGCAGTGCTCGTAGTAGAACCTACGAGCAGTACTTC.

CDR3 in amino acids: CASSPVRVASGGRDNEQFF. CDR3 bases: TGTGCCAGCTCACCGGTGAGGGTGGCTAGCGGGGGGCGAGACAATGAGCAGTTCTTC. The chain recombines TRBV18 with TRBJ2-1; 11 positions match TRBD2. The V and J ends lost 3 bases and 5 bases, in that order; junction bases with no gene match: 15. The germline V gene has CDR1 KGHSH and CDR2 LQKENI. The CDR3 has 19 residues.

There are a few counts of this clonotype. This chain connects TRBV18 to TRBJ1-1; no clear D gene. The CDR3 has 11 residues. CDR1 is KGHSH and CDR2 is LQKENI in the germline V gene. V was trimmed by 3 bases and J by 11 bases, leaving 10 bases between them. Written as DNA, the CDR3 is TGTGCCAGCTCACCCGAATCGAGGGCTTTCTTT. Its protein product is CASSPESRAFF.

In regard to this clonotype: The junction departs from the called germline gene at one end, perhaps through a read error. The chain recombines TRBV7-2 with TRBJ1-2, with D tentatively TRBD1 (5 bases). Looked up from germline, CDR1 is SGHTA and CDR2 is FQGNSA. The CDR3 sequence is 13 residues long. For the CDR3, the DNA is TGCGCCAGCTCGACCGGGGCAGACTATGGCTACACCTTC. It yields the protein CASSTGADYGYTF.

On this clonotype: The junction and the germline gene differ at one end; a read error may be behind it. The chain joins TRBV10-3 to TRBJ1-1; perhaps TRBD1 as D (5 bases). Germline V gene sequence: CDR1 ENHRY, CDR2 SYGVKD. There are 13 residues in the CDR3. The CDR3 bases are TGTGCCGTCAGTGAATCGGGGGGGACTGAAGCTTTCTTT. Translated: CAVSESGGTEAFF.

CDR3 region: CATKLAGGRGDTQYF. The CDR3 DNA reads TGTGCCACCAAGCTAGCGGGGGGGCGGGGAGATACGCAGTATTTT. V usage is TRBV27 and J usage is TRBJ2-3; 12 positions match TRBD2. The CDR3 has 15 residues. The V gene end was trimmed by 10 bases and the J gene end by 5 bases; junction bases not matched to a gene: 10. Germline CDR1 and CDR2: MNHEY and SMNVEV (reference sequence).

This rearrangement joins TRBV7-9 to TRBJ2-3; maybe TRBD2 (5 bases). Deletions cut 10 bases from V and 0 bases from J, with 17 bases between. The length of the CDR3 is 15 residues. CDR1 SEHNR and CDR2 FQNEAQ come from the germline V gene (reference sequence). The CDR3, as DNA: TGTGCCATCCCGCGGGCCGCTATTAGCACAGATACGCAGTATTTT. This encodes CAIPRAAISTDTQYF.

This clonotype was observed once. The rearrangement joins TRBV9 to TRBJ1-2; D is perhaps TRBD1 (6 bases). V dropped 3 bases and J dropped 4 bases, with 22 bases sitting between them. Germline values: CDR1 SGDLS, CDR2 YYNGEE. CDR3 length: 17 amino acids. CDR3: CASSAARGGAQGYGYTF. CDR3 in DNA: TGTGCCAGCAGCGCAGCCCGTGGGGGGGCGCAGGGCTATGGCTACACCTTC.

This clonotype has a count of ten or more. The chain uses TRBV12-3 or TRBV12-4 and TRBJ2-1, with D unresolved. CDR3 length: 16 amino acids. Trimming stripped 1 base from V and 3 bases from J, with 13 bases between. The CDR3 reads CASSLEVAKSYNEQFF. As DNA, the CDR3 is TGTGCCAGCAGTTTAGAGGTGGCCAAGAGCTACAATGAGCAGTTCTTC.

The chain links TRBV6-5 to TRBJ1-1; D is uncertain. CDR3 length: 15 residues. Germline lookup yields CDR1 MNHEY and CDR2 SVGAGI. With 10 bases removed from V and 0 bases from J, the gap between germline ends came to 18 bases. CDR3 DNA: TGTGCCACCAGGAAGGCAGTGAGCATGAACACTGAAGCTTTCTTT. Translation gives CATRKAVSMNTEAFF.